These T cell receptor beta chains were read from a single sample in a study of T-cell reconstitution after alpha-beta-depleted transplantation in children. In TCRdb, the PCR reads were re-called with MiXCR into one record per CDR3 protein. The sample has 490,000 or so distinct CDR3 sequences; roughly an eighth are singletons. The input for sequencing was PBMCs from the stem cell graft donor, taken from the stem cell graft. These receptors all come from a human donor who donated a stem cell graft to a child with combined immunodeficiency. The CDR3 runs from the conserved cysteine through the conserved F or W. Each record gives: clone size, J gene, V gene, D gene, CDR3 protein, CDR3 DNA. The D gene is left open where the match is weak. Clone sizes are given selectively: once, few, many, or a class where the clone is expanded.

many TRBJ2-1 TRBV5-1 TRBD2 CASSPLAGGNEQFF TGCGCCAGCAGCCCACTAGCGGGAGGTAATGAGCAGTTCTTC
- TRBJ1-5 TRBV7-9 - CASSLGNGYNQPQHF TGTGCCAGCAGCTTAGGGAACGGATACAATCAGCCCCAGCATTTT
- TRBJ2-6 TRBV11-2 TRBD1 CASSLLPGQGGPGANVLTF TGTGCCAGCAGCTTATTGCCGGGACAGGGGGGTCCTGGGGCCAACGTCCTGACTTTC
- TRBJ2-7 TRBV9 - CASSVGGATYEQYF TGTGCCAGCAGCGTAGGGGGGGCAACCTACGAGCAGTACTTC
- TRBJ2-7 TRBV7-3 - CASSPSGPSAEQYF TGTGCCAGCAGCCCCTCCGGCCCTTCCGCCGAGCAGTACTTC
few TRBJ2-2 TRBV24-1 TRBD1 CATTSGQGATGELFF TGTGCCACCACCTCGGGACAGGGGGCGACCGGGGAGCTGTTTTTT
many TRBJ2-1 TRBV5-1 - CASSLSWGTEQFF TGCGCCAGCAGCTTGTCATGGGGTACTGAGCAGTTCTTC
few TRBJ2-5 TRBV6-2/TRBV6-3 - CASTGGIQETQYF TGTGCCAGCACAGGCGGAATCCAAGAGACCCAGTACTTC
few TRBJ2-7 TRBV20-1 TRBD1 CSASSGTGGYEQYF TGCAGTGCTAGTTCCGGGACAGGGGGCTACGAGCAGTACTTC
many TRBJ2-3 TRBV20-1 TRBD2 CSARARASGSTDTQYF TGCAGTGCTAGAGCGAGGGCTAGCGGGAGTACAGATACGCAGTATTTT
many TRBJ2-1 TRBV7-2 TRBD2 CASSPRAGGSSNEQFF TGTGCCAGCAGCCCTAGGGCGGGGGGCTCGAGCAATGAGCAGTTCTTC
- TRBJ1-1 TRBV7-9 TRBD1 CASSSGTGIYTTEAFF TGTGCCAGCAGCTCTGGGACAGGGATATATACCACTGAAGCTTTCTTT
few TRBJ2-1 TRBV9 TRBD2 CASSATTSGGTLYNEQFF TGTGCCAGCAGCGCGACGACTAGCGGGGGCACCCTCTACAATGAGCAGTTCTTC
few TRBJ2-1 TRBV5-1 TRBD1 CASSPRTGNHEQFF TGCGCCAGCAGTCCACGGACAGGGAATCATGAGCAGTTCTTC
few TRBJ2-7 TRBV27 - CASSHHELYEQYF TGTGCCAGCAGTCACCACGAGTTATACGAGCAGTACTTC
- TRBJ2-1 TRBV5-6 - CASSFWTYNEQFF TGTGCCAGCAGCTTTTGGACCTACAATGAGCAGTTCTTC
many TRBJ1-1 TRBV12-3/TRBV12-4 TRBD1 CASRNRGNTEAFF TGTGCCAGCAGAAACAGGGGGAACACTGAAGCTTTCTTT
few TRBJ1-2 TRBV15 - CATSREGTRGNYGYTF TGTGCCACCAGCAGGGAGGGTACGCGGGGAAACTATGGCTACACCTTC
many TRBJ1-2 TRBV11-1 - CASSLRGRAYGYTF TGTGCCAGCAGCTTACGCGGCCGGGCCTATGGCTACACCTTC
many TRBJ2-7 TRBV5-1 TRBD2 CASSLTAGAYEQYF TGCGCCAGCAGCTTGACGGCGGGAGCCTACGAGCAGTACTTC
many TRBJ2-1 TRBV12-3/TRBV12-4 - CASSTPPREQFF TGTGCCAGCAGTACCCCCCCCCGTGAGCAGTTCTTC
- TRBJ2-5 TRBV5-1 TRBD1 CASTSTGIQETQYF TGCGCCAGCACCTCGACAGGGATCCAAGAGACCCAGTACTTC
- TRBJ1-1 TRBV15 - CATSRIGGEAFF TGTGCCACCAGCAGAATAGGAGGTGAAGCTTTCTTT
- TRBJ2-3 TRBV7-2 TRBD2 CASSRTGLARTDTQYF TGTGCCAGCAGCAGAACGGGACTAGCGCGCACAGATACGCAGTATTTT
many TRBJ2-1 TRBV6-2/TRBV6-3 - CASSYLRTDNEQFF TGTGCCAGCAGTTACTTGAGGACAGACAATGAGCAGTTCTTC
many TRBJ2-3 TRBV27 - CASSSIGTSSTDTQYF TGTGCCAGCAGCAGCATTGGAACTAGCAGCACAGATACGCAGTATTTT
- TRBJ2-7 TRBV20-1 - CSARPNAGYEQYF TGCAGTGCTAGACCGAACGCGGGGTACGAGCAGTACTTC
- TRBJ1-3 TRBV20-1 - CSASWGTGGNTIYF TGCAGTGCTAGTTGGGGGACGGGAGGAAACACCATATATTTT
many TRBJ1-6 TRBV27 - CASTGQFNSPLHF TGTGCCAGCACCGGACAGTTTAATTCACCCCTCCACTTT
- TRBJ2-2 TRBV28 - CASSLLGSGGELFF TGTGCCAGCAGTTTACTGGGGAGTGGCGGGGAGCTGTTTTTT
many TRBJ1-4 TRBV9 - CASSVGGLTGANEKLFF TGTGCCAGCAGCGTAGGGGGACTGACGGGTGCTAATGAAAAACTGTTTTTT
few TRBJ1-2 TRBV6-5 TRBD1 CASIKGQGFGYTF TGTGCCAGCATTAAGGGACAGGGGTTTGGCTACACCTTC
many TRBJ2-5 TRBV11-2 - CASSLGTGLARETQYF TGTGCCAGCAGCTTAGGTACTGGGCTAGCACGGGAGACCCAGTACTTC
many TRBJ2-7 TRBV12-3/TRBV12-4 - CASRGTSYEQYF TGTGCCAGCAGAGGCACCTCCTACGAGCAGTACTTC
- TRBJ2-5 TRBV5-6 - CASSLVRRREETQYF TGTGCCAGCAGCTTGGTCCGGAGACGCGAAGAGACCCAGTACTTC
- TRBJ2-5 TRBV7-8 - CASSLADSLRETQYF TGTGCCAGCAGCTTAGCGGACAGCCTGAGGGAGACCCAGTACTTC
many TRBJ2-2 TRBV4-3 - CASSQGSVNTGELFF TGCGCCAGCAGCCAAGGATCCGTTAACACCGGGGAGCTGTTTTTT
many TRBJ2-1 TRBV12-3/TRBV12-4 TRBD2 CASGGPGGEQFF TGTGCCAGCGGTGGCCCGGGGGGTGAGCAGTTCTTC